Sequencing of this TCR beta chain was carried out in a study of blood T cell repertoires in COVID-19. Study background: Samples of COVID-19 (acute and convalescent) were obtained from the United States, Italy and Spain.

Some clones are missing from TCRdb's copy, which holds only in-frame ones; the method was immunoSEQ multiplex PCR. This repertoire shows approximately 340,000 clones, roughly 90% found once; its top ten account for 0.7% to 0.95%. The CDR3 extends over 16 amino acids. The ends were cut back, 2 bases at V and 5 bases at J, with 18 bases in the middle. From germline, CDR1 is MNHEY and CDR2 SVGAGI. The source is a woman aged 40 to 50 who had been exposed to COVID-19. Sequencing was done on a sample of PBMCs or T cells enriched from blood (not recorded which). The gene calls are TRBV6-5 and TRBJ1-2; a possible D gene is TRBD1 (5 bases). CDR3 in DNA: TGTGCCAGCAGTTACAGTGGGGCTTCCCATCGGTATGGCTACACCTTC. It is translated as CASSYSGASHRYGYTF.